The present TCR beta chain was sequenced within a study of human T cells and chemical hapten exposure. Unique molecular identifiers were linked by the library to individual cDNA molecules. TCRdb reanalysed the RACE reads using MiXCR and keeps one entry per CDR3 protein. The data contain approximately 400,000 distinct CDR3 sequences, 4% to 6% of them seen just once; the ten biggest clones take up 2.5% to 3%. Time point denoted: pre-sensitization, week 0. The treatment is: therapeutic diphenylcyclopropenone sensitization with weekly scalp DPC. Participating donors were patients with alopecia, aged 18 to 70 years, considered appropriate candidates for DPC. A word on this clonotype: A read error may be the cause here, since a much bigger clone is one base away.

The receptor's source is a woman aged 45-65 years with alopecia areata. Some clones in this sample may be carry-over from other donors' samples. The material sequenced was whole blood, taken in connection with sensitization to the hapten diphenylcyclopropenone (DPC).

CDR3 nucleotide sequence: TGTGCCAGCGGCTTGGGTCAGGTCAGTAGGGATACGCAGTATTTT. Protein sequence: CASGLGQVSRDTQYF. This chain joins TRBV5-8 and TRBJ2-3; D not resolved. CDR3 length: 15 amino acids. Germline CDR1 is SGHTS and CDR2 is YDEGEE.